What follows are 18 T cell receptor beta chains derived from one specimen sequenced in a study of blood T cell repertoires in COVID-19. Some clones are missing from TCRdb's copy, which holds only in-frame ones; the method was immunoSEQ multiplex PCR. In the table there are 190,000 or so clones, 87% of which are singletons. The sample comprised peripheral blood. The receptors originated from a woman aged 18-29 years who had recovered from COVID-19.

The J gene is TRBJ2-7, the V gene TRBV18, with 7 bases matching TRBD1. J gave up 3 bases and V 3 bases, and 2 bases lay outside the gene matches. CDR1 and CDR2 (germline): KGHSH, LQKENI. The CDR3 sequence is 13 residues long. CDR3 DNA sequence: TGTGCCAGCTCACCCGGGACAGTCTACGAGCAGTACGTC. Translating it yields CASSPGTVYEQYV.

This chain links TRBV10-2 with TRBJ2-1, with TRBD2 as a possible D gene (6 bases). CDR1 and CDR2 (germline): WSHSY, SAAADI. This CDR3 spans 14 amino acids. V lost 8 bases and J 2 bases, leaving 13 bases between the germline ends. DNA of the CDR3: TGCGCCAGCCTCGGGACTTCAACCTACAATGAGCAGTTCTTC. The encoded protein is CASLGTSTYNEQFF.

The CDR3 loop reads CASSLTSGGPADTQYF. The CDR3 bases are TGTGCCAGCAGCTTAACTAGCGGGGGGCCCGCAGATACGCAGTATTTT. The chain couples TRBV7-3 to TRBJ2-3; 10 bases map to TRBD2. Germline values: CDR1 SGHTA, CDR2 FQGTGA. CDR3 length equals 16 residues. V lost 0 bases, J lost 4 bases, and 4 bases stayed unmatched. Full variable domain (outside the CDR3, taken from reference TRBV7-3 and TRBJ2-3): GAGVSQTPSNKVTEKGKYVELRCDPISGHTALYWYRQSLGQGPEFLIYFQGTGAADDSGLPNDRFFAVRPEGSVSTLKIQRTERGDSAVYLCASSLTSGGPADTQYFGPGTRLTVL.

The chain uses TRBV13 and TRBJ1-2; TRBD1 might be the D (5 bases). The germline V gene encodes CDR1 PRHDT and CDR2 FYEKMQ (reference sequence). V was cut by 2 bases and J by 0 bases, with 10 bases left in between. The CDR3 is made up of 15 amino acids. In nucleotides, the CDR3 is TGTGCCAGCAGCTTATTTGGGGCAGCTAACTATGGCTACACCTTC. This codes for CASSLFGAANYGYTF.

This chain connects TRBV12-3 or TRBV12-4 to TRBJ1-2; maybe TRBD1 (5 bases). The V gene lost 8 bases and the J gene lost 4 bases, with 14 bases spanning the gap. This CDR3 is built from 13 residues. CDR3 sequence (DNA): TGTGCCAGCTGGGAAGGGGAACTCTATGGCTACACCTTC. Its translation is CASWEGELYGYTF.

The CDR3: CASSLGSGTYNEQFF. Here the CDR3 DNA reads TGTGCCAGCAGCTTAGGTAGCGGGACATACAATGAGCAGTTCTTC. The chain is built from TRBV7-6 and TRBJ2-1; 8 bases are a match to TRBD2. The germline V gene encodes CDR1 SGHVS and CDR2 FNYEAQ. V shed 1 base, J shed 4 bases, and the junction held 3 bases outside the gene matches. The CDR3 has 15 residues. Based on the CDR3 plus reference TRBV7-6 and TRBJ2-1, the full variable domain is GAGVSQSPRYKVTKRGQDVALRCDPISGHVSLYWYRQALGQGPEFLTYFNYEAQQDKSGLPNDRFSAERPEGSISTLTIQRTEQRDSAMYRCASSLGSGTYNEQFFGPGTRLTVL.

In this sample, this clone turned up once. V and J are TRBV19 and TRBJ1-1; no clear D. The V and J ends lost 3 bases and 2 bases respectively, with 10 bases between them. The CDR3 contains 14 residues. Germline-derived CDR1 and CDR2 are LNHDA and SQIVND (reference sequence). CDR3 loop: CASSILSGNTEAFF. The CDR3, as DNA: TGTGCCAGTAGTATCCTTTCAGGAAACACTGAAGCTTTCTTT.

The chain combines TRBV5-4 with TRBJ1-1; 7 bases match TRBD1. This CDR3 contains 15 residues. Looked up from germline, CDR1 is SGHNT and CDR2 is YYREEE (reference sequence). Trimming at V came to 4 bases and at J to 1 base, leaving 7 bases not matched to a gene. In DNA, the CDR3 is TGTGCCAGCAGCCCACGACAGGGCGCGAACACTGAAGCTTTCTTT. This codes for CASSPRQGANTEAFF.

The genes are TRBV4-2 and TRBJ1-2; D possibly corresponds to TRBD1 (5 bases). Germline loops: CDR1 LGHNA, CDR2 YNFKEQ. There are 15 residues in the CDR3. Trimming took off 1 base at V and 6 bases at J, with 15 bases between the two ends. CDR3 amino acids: CASSQVRAQGNGYTF. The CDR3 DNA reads TGTGCCAGCAGCCAAGTTAGGGCGCAGGGCAATGGCTACACCTTC.

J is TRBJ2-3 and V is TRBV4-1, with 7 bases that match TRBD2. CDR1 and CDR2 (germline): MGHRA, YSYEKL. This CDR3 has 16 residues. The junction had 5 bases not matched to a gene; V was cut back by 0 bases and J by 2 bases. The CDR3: CASSQEVGRSTDTQYF. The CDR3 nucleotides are TGCGCCAGCAGCCAAGAGGTCGGGAGGTCCACAGATACGCAGTATTTT.

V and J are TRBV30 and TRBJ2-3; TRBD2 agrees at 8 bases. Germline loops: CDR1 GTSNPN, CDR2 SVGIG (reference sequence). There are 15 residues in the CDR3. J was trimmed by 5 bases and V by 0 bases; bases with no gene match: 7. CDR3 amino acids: CAWSVARLAGDTQYF. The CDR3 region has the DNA TGTGCCTGGAGTGTAGCACGGCTAGCGGGAGATACGCAGTATTTT.

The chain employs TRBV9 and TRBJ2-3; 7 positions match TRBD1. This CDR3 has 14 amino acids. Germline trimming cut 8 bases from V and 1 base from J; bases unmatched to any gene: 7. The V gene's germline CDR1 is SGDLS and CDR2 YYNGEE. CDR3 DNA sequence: TGTGCCAGTGGTTCCGGGACAGGCACAGATACGCAGTATTTT. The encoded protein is CASGSGTGTDTQYF.

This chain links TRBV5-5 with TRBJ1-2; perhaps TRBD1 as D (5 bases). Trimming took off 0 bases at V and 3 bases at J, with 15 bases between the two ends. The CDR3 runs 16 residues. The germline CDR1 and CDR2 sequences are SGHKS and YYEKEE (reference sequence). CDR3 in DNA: TGTGCCAGCAGCTTGGCGCCCCAGGGTGACTACTATGGCTACACCTTC. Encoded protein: CASSLAPQGDYYGYTF.

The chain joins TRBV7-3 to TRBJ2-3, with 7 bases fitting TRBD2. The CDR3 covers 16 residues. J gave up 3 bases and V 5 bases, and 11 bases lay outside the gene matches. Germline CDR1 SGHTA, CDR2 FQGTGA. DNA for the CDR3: TGTGCCAGCAGCCCCGATAAGGGACTAAAGACAGATACGCAGTATTTT. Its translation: CASSPDKGLKTDTQYF.

CDR3 amino acids: CASSTGLAGWGNNEQFF. In nucleotides, the CDR3 is TGCGCCAGCAGCACGGGACTAGCGGGGTGGGGCAACAATGAGCAGTTCTTC. The rearrangement uses TRBV5-1 and TRBJ2-1; 13 nucleotides align to TRBD2. Germline V gene lookup returns CDR1 SGHRS and CDR2 YFSETQ. After removal of 4 bases from V and 5 bases from J, the junction contained 9 bases not matched to a gene. The CDR3 is 17 amino acids.

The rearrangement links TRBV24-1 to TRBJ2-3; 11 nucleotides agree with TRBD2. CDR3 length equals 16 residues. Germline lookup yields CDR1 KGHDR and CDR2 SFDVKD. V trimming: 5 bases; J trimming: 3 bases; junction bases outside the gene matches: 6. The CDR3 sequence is CATSALTSGATDTQYF. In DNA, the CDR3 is TGTGCCACCAGTGCCCTGACTAGCGGGGCGACAGATACGCAGTATTTT.

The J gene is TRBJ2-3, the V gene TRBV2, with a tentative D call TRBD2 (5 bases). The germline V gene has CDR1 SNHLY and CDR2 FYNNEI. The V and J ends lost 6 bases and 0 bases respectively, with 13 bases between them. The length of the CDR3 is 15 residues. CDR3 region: CASRGEAVSTDTQYF. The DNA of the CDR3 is TGTGCCAGCAGGGGCGAAGCGGTGAGCACAGATACGCAGTATTTT.

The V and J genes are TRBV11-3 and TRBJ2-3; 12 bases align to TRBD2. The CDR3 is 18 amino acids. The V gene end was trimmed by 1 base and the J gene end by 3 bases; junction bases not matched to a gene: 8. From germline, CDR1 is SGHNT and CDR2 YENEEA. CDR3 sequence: CASSLGTTSGSMTDTQYF. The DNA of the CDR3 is TGTGCCAGCAGCTTAGGTACGACTAGCGGGAGTATGACAGATACGCAGTATTTT.